This T cell receptor (beta chain) was sequenced for a study of identical twins. Trimming cost V 7 bases and J 4 bases; bases outside gene matches: 6. The CDR3 spans 15 residues. This clonotype was seen more than once but under ten times. TCRdb used MiXCR to reprocess the 5' RACE reads, holding one entry per CDR3 protein. The sample holds approximately 700,000 distinct CDR3 sequences, around a sixth seen once. This sample was shared with a second study, whose subject was T cells expressing NK-cell markers. That work states: The authors derived TCR beta repertoires from sorted CD3+CD56+NKG2C+, CD3+CD56+NKG2C- and CD3+CD56-NKG2C+ T cells.

The J gene is TRBJ2-2, the V gene TRBV12-3 or TRBV12-4; TRBD2 matches at 10 bases. Sequenced sample: PBMCs. The TCR originated in a woman between 18 and 29 years old in good health. The CDR3 is CASILAGALTGELFF. DNA for the CDR3: TGTGCCAGCATCCTAGCGGGGGCGCTCACCGGGGAGCTGTTTTTT.